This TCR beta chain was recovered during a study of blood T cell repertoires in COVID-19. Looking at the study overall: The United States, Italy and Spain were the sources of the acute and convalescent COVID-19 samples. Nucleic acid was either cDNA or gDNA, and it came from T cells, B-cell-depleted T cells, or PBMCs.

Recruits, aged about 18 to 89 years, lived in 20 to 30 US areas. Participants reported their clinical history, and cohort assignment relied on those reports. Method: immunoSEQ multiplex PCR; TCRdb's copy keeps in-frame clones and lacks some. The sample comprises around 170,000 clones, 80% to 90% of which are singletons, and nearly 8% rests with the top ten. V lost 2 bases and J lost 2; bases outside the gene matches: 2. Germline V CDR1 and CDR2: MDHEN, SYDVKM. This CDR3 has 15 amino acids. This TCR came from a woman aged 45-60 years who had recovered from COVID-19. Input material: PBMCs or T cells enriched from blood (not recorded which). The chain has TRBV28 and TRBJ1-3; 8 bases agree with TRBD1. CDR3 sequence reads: CASSLRTGTGNTIYF. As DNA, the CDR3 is TGTGCCAGCAGTTTAAGGACAGGGACTGGAAACACCATATATTTT.